These 6 T cell receptor beta chains were all obtained from the same sample, sequenced in a study of brain T cells in children with intractable seizures. The table came from immunoSEQ multiplex PCR; TCRdb's copy has only in-frame clones and leaves some out. The sample holds 35,000 to 50,000 clones, roughly 90% seen once. The starting material was peripheral blood, obtained at surgery. These receptors originate from a girl between 2 and 10 years old with tuberous sclerosis and intractable seizures.

The J gene is TRBJ1-4, the V gene TRBV5-6, with 9 bases identical to TRBD1. The CDR3 runs to 16 residues. The germline V gene encodes CDR1 SGHDT and CDR2 YYEEEE. J lost 6 bases, V lost 4 bases, and 10 bases had no gene match. The CDR3 protein is CASSNLVGTGYEKLFF. CDR3 DNA: TGTGCCAGCAGCAATCTCGTCGGGACAGGGTATGAAAAACTGTTTTTT.

The rearrangement links TRBV7-8 to TRBJ2-7, with D possibly called TRBD1 or TRBD2 (6 bases each). There are 15 residues in the CDR3. Germline V gene lookup returns CDR1 SGHVS and CDR2 FQNEAQ. V lost 1 base and J 5 bases, leaving 15 bases between the germline ends. CDR3 nucleotide sequence: TGTGCCAGCAGCTTAGGCCAGGGGAGGAGGAACGAGCAGTACGTC. It translates to CASSLGQGRRNEQYV.

The V gene is TRBV7-9, the J gene TRBJ1-1, with a tentative D call TRBD1 (5 bases). Trimming removed 1 base from V and 8 bases from J, with 14 bases in between. The CDR3 extends over 14 amino acids. Germline V lookup: CDR1 SEHNR, CDR2 FQNEAQ (reference sequence). The CDR3 sequence is CASSLGEQAVEAFF. Written as DNA, the CDR3 is TGTGCCAGCAGCTTAGGTGAACAGGCAGTAGAAGCTTTCTTT.

This sequence joins TRBV7-9 and TRBJ1-2; D is undetermined. Germline V gene data show CDR1 as SEHNR and CDR2 as FQNEAQ (reference sequence). Trimming took 5 bases from V and 7 from J, leaving 14 bases between them. This CDR3 is 13 amino acids long. In nucleotides, the CDR3 is TGTGCCAGCAGCCACGGACCGCCTGTTGGCTACACCTTC. Amino acids: CASSHGPPVGYTF.

J is TRBJ2-2 and V is TRBV2; maybe TRBD1 (7 bases). Deletions cut 7 bases from V and 7 bases from J, with 16 bases between. This CDR3 comprises 14 residues. Germline CDR1 and CDR2: SNHLY and FYNNEI. The CDR3 sequence: CASIFNRGGGELFF. CDR3 bases: TGTGCCAGCATATTCAACAGGGGAGGCGGGGAGCTGTTTTTT.

V is TRBV24-1 and J is TRBJ2-3, with 7 bases identical to TRBD2. V shed 3 bases, J shed 0 bases, and the junction held 2 bases outside the gene matches. Germline CDR1 reads KGHDR; CDR2 reads SFDVKD. The CDR3 has 15 amino acids. As DNA, the CDR3 is TGTGCCACCAGTGATAGGACTAGGAGCACAGATACGCAGTATTTT. This translates into CATSDRTRSTDTQYF.